A selection of T cell receptor beta chains follows, all from one sample in a study of technical replicates of blood from a few donors. TCRdb's copy holds only in-frame clones and misses some; the assay was immunoSEQ multiplex PCR. The data hold about 68,000 clones, with under 98% observed a single time. Sequencing used T cells isolated from PBMCs. All receptors derive from a human donor in good health. Each CDR3 is given with its conserved first and last residue. A D gene is named only where the DNA matches it firmly. Expanded clones are given a class, and other clones once, few, many or no size at all.

v_gene	d_gene	abundance	j_gene	CDR3aa	CDR3nt
TRBV30	TRBD1	NA	TRBJ1-2	CAWRGQGISGYTF	TGTGCCTGGAGGGGACAGGGAATCAGTGGCTACACCTTC
TRBV14	NA	once	TRBJ2-7	CASSQVQASEQYF	TGTGCCAGCAGCCAAGTACAAGCGAGCGAGCAGTACTTC
TRBV7-6	NA	NA	TRBJ1-1	CASSLAVGGNTEAFF	TGTGCCAGCAGCTTAGCTGTCGGGGGGAACACTGAAGCTTTCTTT
TRBV10-3	NA	NA	TRBJ1-1	CATIRQLNTEAFF	TGTGCCACCATTCGACAGCTGAACACTGAAGCTTTCTTT
TRBV25-1	TRBD1	NA	TRBJ1-2	CASSGGTANYGYTF	TGTGCCAGCAGTGGGGGGACAGCTAACTATGGCTACACCTTC
TRBV10-3	TRBD2	NA	TRBJ2-7	CAISESSVLGGGRYEQYF	TGTGCCATCAGTGAGTCGTCTGTCTTGGGCGGGGGACGCTACGAGCAGTACTTC
TRBV4-3	TRBD2	NA	TRBJ2-2	CASSQVGTSDYTGELFF	TGCGCCAGCAGCCAAGTAGGGACTAGCGATTACACCGGGGAGCTGTTTTTT
TRBV6-1	NA	NA	TRBJ2-7	CASSEAQVRSSEQYF	TGTGCCAGCAGTGAAGCGCAAGTCAGGTCCAGCGAGCAGTACTTC
TRBV11-2	NA	NA	TRBJ2-7	CASSLFGVDEQYF	TGTGCCAGCAGCTTATTTGGAGTAGACGAGCAGTACTTC
TRBV14	NA	NA	TRBJ2-1	CASSLMLAGTSNYNEQFF	TGTGCCAGCAGCCTCATGCTGGCGGGAACCTCTAATTACAATGAGCAGTTCTTC
TRBV6-1	NA	NA	TRBJ1-5	CASSGQQSNQPQHF	TGTGCCAGCAGTGGGCAACAGTCCAATCAGCCCCAGCATTTT
TRBV5-4	TRBD2	NA	TRBJ2-7	CATGEGNAYEQYF	TGTGCCACCGGGGAGGGGAACGCCTACGAGCAGTACTTC